What follows describes a single TCR beta chain. Antigen: not known. The data are from a study of T cell responses to AZD1222 COVID-19 vaccine. Study-wide points: An increase in Spike-specific TCR breadth and depth was observed after two AZD1222 doses. Repertoires in all cases were sampled only once the peak T cell response had passed. Donors in the cohort were predominantly white British and more often female, and clonal diversity was possibly underestimated. Nearly half of spike-specific TCRs reportedly go after variant regions that carry no mutations.

The protocol was immunoSEQ multiplex PCR, while the TCRdb copy is restricted to in-frame clones and leaves out a portion. The data contain 98,000 or so clones, 70% to 85% of them singletons. Trimming left V 8 bases short and J 4 bases short, with 11 bases between. This CDR3 is 12 amino acids long. Germline V gene lookup returns CDR1 MDHEN and CDR2 SYDVKM. Sequenced here: peripheral blood, sampled 28 days after the second AZD1222 dose. The receptor comes from an adult who received the AZD1222 COVID-19 vaccine. The chain links TRBV28 to TRBJ1-2; no clear D. Written as DNA, the CDR3 is TGTGCCAGCGGGGTAATACGCTATGGCTACACCTTC. Translating it yields CASGVIRYGYTF.